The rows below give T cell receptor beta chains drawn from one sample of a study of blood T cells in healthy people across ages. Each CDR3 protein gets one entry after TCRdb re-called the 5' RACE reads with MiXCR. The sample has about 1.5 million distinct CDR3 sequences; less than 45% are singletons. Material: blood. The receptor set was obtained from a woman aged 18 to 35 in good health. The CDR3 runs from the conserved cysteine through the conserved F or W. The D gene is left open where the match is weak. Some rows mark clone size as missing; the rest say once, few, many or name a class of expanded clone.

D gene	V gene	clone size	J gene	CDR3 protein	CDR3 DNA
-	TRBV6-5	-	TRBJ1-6	CASRTGVKSLHF	TGTGCCAGCAGAACGGGGGTGAAATCCCTCCACTTT
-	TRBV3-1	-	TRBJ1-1	CASSQGGGMNTEAFF	TGTGCCAGCAGCCAAGGCGGCGGGATGAACACTGAAGCTTTCTTT
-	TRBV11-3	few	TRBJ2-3	CASSFMTALKGNTQYF	TGTGCCAGCAGCTTCATGACAGCCCTGAAGGGGAATACGCAGTATTTT
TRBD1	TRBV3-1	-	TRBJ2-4	CASSYRDREYF	TGTGCCAGCAGCTACCGGGACAGGGAGTACTTC
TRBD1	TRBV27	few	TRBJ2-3	CASRTGNPLTQYF	TGTGCCAGCAGGACAGGGAATCCATTAACGCAGTATTTT
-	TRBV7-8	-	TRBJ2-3	CASSLGMGPGDTQYF	TGTGCCAGCAGCTTAGGCATGGGCCCCGGCGATACGCAGTATTTT
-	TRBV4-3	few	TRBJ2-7	CASSQDLRGVSYNEQYF	TGCGCCAGCAGCCAAGATCTTCGTGGGGTCTCCTACAATGAGCAGTACTTC
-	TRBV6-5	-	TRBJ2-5	CASSAISWGEETQYF	TGTGCCAGCAGCGCGATCTCTTGGGGGGAAGAGACCCAGTACTTC
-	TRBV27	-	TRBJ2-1	CASSKDIGYEKSEQFF	TGTGCCAGCAGTAAAGACATAGGTTACGAGAAAAGTGAGCAGTTCTTC
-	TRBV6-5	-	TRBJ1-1	CASSKTGQVTEAFF	TGTGCCAGCAGTAAAACAGGGCAGGTAACTGAAGCTTTCTTT
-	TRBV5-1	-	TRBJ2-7	CASSLDRRTYEQYF	TGCGCCAGCAGCTTGGACAGGAGAACCTACGAGCAGTACTTC
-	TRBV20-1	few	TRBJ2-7	CSANDWYEQYF	TGCAGTGCAAACGATTGGTACGAGCAGTACTTC
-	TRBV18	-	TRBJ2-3	CASSPDRGSFTDTQYF	TGTGCCAGCTCACCAGATAGGGGGTCGTTCACAGATACGCAGTATTTT
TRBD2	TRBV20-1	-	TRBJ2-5	CSATSRQETQYF	TGCAGTGCGACTAGCCGTCAAGAGACCCAGTACTTC
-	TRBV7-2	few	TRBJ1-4	CASSLAGRGGEKLFF	TGTGCCAGCAGCTTAGCGGGCAGGGGTGGCGAAAAACTGTTTTTT
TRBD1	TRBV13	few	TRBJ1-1	CASSPNFGQGTPGTEAFF	TGTGCCAGCAGCCCCAACTTTGGACAGGGTACGCCAGGCACTGAAGCTTTCTTT
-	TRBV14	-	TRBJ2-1	CAGSQAGLSYNEQFF	TGTGCCGGCAGCCAGGCCGGATTGTCCTACAATGAGCAGTTCTTC
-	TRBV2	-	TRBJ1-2	CASSGSGDGYTF	TGTGCCAGCAGTGGTTCAGGGGATGGCTACACCTTC
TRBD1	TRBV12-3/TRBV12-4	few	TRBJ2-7	CASSLGTGWEQYF	TGTGCCAGCAGTTTAGGGACAGGGTGGGAGCAGTACTTC
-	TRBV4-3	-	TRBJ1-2	CASSQGGLAGGYTF	TGCGCCAGCAGCCAAGGAGGCCTCGCCGGTGGCTACACCTTC
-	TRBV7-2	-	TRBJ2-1	CASSDGGGYNEQFF	TGTGCCAGCAGTGACGGCGGAGGGTACAATGAGCAGTTCTTC
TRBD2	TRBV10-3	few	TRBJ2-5	CAISETGTKEETQYF	TGTGCCATCAGTGAGACCGGGACTAAAGAAGAGACCCAGTACTTC
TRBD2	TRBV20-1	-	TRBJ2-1	CSAREDHGGRINEQFF	TGCAGTGCTAGAGAAGATCATGGCGGGAGGATAAATGAGCAGTTCTTC
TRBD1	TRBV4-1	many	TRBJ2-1	CASSLPRDSTYNEQFF	TGCGCCAGCAGCCTCCCTCGGGACAGCACCTACAATGAGCAGTTCTTC
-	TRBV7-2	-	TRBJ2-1	CASSRSTAGYQYNEQFF	TGTGCCAGCAGCCGATCCACCGCCGGCTACCAGTACAATGAGCAGTTCTTC
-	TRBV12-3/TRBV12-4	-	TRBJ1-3	CASSPRRPRGTIYF	TGTGCCAGCAGTCCCCGCCGGCCTAGAGGCACCATATATTTT
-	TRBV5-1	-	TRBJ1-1	CASSSRGDVNTEAFF	TGCGCCAGCAGCTCGAGGGGGGACGTGAACACTGAAGCTTTCTTT
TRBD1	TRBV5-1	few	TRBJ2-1	CASSSGQGQGFF	TGCGCCAGCAGCTCAGGACAGGGGCAGGGGTTCTTC
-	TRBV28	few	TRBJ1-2	CASSLGGMNYGYTF	TGTGCCAGCAGTTTGGGAGGGATGAACTATGGCTACACCTTC
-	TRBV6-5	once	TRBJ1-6	CASRDPSLESPLHF	TGTGCCAGCAGGGACCCATCATTGGAGTCACCCCTCCACTTT
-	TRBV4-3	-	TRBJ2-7	CASSQAPASSYEQYF	TGCGCCAGCAGCCAAGCTCCGGCTAGCTCCTACGAGCAGTACTTC
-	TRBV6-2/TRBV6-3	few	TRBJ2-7	CASRRRRAGEQYF	TGTGCCAGCAGGCGAAGACGGGCGGGCGAGCAGTACTTC
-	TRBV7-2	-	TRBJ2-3	CASSRKKGVRDTDTQYF	TGTGCCAGCAGCCGTAAAAAGGGTGTGCGGGACACAGATACGCAGTATTTT
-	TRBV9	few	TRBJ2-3	CASSVVGTARTDTQYF	TGTGCCAGCAGCGTAGTGGGGACGGCGAGGACAGATACGCAGTATTTT
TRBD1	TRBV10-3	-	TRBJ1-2	CAIRGDRGENGYTF	TGTGCCATCAGAGGTGACAGGGGAGAGAATGGCTACACCTTC
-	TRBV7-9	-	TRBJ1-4	CASSSDRLQMRKLFF	TGTGCCAGCAGCTCAGACAGGCTACAAATGAGAAAACTGTTTTTT
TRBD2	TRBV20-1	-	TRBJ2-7	CSAGTSGGSYEQYF	TGCAGTGCTGGAACTAGCGGGGGATCCTACGAGCAGTACTTC
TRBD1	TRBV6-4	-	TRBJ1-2	CASSDNPGQYYGYTF	TGTGCCAGCAGCGATAATCCGGGACAGTACTATGGCTACACCTTC
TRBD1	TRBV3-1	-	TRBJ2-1	CASSQERWGQGGDEQFF	TGTGCCAGCAGCCAAGAACGCTGGGGACAGGGAGGTGATGAGCAGTTCTTC
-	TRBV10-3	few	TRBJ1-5	CATGGAQPQHF	TGTGCCACCGGGGGGGCTCAGCCCCAGCATTTT
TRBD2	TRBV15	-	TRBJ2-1	CATSRTGTSYNEQFF	TGTGCCACCAGCAGGACCGGGACTAGCTACAATGAGCAGTTCTTC
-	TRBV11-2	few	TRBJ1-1	CASSPYLGAGRVNTEAFF	TGTGCCAGCAGCCCCTATCTGGGGGCAGGGAGGGTGAACACTGAAGCTTTCTTT
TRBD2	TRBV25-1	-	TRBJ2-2	CASSSQRAGGAGELFF	TGTGCCAGCAGTTCCCAGAGGGCGGGGGGAGCCGGGGAGCTGTTTTTT
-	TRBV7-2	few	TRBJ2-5	CASSLRHLQETQYF	TGTGCCAGCAGCTTACGGCACCTCCAAGAGACCCAGTACTTC
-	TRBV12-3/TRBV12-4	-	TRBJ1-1	CASINQGNTEAFF	TGTGCCAGCATTAATCAGGGAAACACTGAAGCTTTCTTT
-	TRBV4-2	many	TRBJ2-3	CKFGGAMADTQYF	TGTAAATTTGGGGGCGCGATGGCAGATACGCAGTATTTT
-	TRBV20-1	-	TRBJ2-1	CSARDMAGSYNEQFF	TGCAGTGCTAGAGATATGGCGGGTAGCTACAATGAGCAGTTCTTC
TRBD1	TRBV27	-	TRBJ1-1	CASSLGSRDRGFRGTEAFF	TGTGCCAGCAGTTTGGGCTCCCGGGACAGGGGTTTTAGAGGCACTGAAGCTTTCTTT
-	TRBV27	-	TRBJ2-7	CASSTRDTSSYEQYF	TGTGCCAGCAGTACCCGGGACACTAGCTCCTACGAGCAGTACTTC
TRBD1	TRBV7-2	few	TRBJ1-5	CASSLGGRGGGNQPQHF	TGTGCCAGCAGCTTAGGCGGCAGGGGGGGAGGCAATCAGCCCCAGCATTTT
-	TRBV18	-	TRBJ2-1	CASSPADRVYNEQFF	TGTGCCAGCTCACCGGCGGACAGAGTTTACAATGAGCAGTTCTTC
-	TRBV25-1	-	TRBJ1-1	CASSESTETEAFF	TGTGCCAGCAGTGAATCGACAGAGACTGAAGCTTTCTTT
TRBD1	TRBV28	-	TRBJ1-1	CASSSYFDRGPEAFF	TGTGCCAGCAGTTCCTACTTCGACAGGGGCCCTGAAGCTTTCTTT
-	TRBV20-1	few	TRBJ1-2	CSARVGSEEFSNGYTF	TGCAGTGCTAGGGTCGGGAGTGAGGAGTTTTCTAATGGCTACACCTTC
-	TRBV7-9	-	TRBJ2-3	CASSSHRDNGAQYF	TGTGCCAGCAGCTCCCACCGGGACAACGGAGCGCAGTATTTT
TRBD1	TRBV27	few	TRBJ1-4	CASSPDRDKLFF	TGTGCCAGCAGTCCCGACAGGGACAAACTGTTTTTT
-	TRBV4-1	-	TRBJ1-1	CASRHTAGNTEAFF	TGCGCCAGCAGGCATACGGCGGGGAACACTGAAGCTTTCTTT